The TCR beta chain described here comes from a study of CD8 T cells in ankylosing spondylitis (dated by TCRdb to 2016 to 2017). Study-wide context: The study profiled T cell receptor beta repertoires in healthy donors and ankylosing spondylitis patients to find disease-linked TCR variants. The full study cohort comprised 20 to 25 ankylosing spondylitis patients and 110 or so healthy donors. Peripheral blood samples were taken, and synovial fluid was additionally collected from ankylosing spondylitis patients.

Overall results and qualifications from the work: Some motif variants were previously reported in synovial fluid and blood of reactive arthritis patients, suggesting common disease-initiation mechanisms. A TCR beta motif made up of several highly homologous amino acid variants appeared to be characteristic of blood from ankylosing spondylitis patients. Significant enrichment of the disease-linked clones was reported in matched synovial fluid samples from ankylosing spondylitis patients. A CD8+ phenotype was shown by the disease-linked clones, which were found at relatively low frequencies in peripheral blood.

Instrument on record: Illumina HiSeq 2500. Quantitative 5'-RACE with molecular barcodes was used to prepare TCR beta libraries. In the authors' own workflow: A new computational method, built on a probabilistic model of VDJ rearrangement, was used to identify disease-linked TCR variants. TCRdb redid the processing of the public reads, applying fastp at Q25 and MiXCR, and retained in-frame beta chains. One record per CDR3 amino acid sequence lists the most common genes and DNA. The V and J calls here are based on TCRdb, not the publication. Counted in this sample were approximately 440,000 distinct CDR3 sequences; under 20% of them appeared once. The biggest ten clones account for around 0.92% of the sample. V lost 1 base and J lost 6 bases, and the count of bases not matched to a germline gene is 10. The germline V gene (reference sequence) gives CDR1 as DFQATT and CDR2 as SNEGSKA. The CDR3, from cysteine to phenylalanine, totals 16 residues. Only the CDR3 portion is preserved as DNA: 48 bases, with reading frame beginning at the first base.

This clonotype has ten or more counts. Its antigen target is currently unknown. Per-base quality was not reported, and no clone a single base away is much larger than it. The rearrangement joined TRBV20-1 to TRBJ1-2, with TRBD1 identical over 11 junction bases. Sequencing input: blood, either unsorted or a sorted T cell fraction (not recorded which). The clonotype comes from a male donor with ankylosing spondylitis. The CDR3 region: CSARGYLPGQGDGYTF. The nucleotides are TGCAGTGCTAGAGGCTACCTTCCGGGACAGGGGGATGGCTACACCTTC.